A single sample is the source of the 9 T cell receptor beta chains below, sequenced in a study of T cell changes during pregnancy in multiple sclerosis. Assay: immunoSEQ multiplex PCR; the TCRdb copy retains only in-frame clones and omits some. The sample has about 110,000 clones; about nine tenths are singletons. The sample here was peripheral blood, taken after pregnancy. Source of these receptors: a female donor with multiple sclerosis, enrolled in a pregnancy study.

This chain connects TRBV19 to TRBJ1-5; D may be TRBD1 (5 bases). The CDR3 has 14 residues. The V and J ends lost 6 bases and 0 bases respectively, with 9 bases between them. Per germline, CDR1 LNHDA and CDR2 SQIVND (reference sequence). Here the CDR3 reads CASSVRDSNQPQHF. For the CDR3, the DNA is TGTGCCAGTAGCGTCAGGGATAGCAATCAGCCCCAGCATTTT.

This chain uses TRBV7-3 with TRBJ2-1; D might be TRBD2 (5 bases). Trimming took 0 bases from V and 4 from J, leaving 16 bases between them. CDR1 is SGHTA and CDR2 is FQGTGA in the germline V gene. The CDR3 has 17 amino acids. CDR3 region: CASSLTGRGPRYNEQFF. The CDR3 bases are TGTGCCAGCAGCTTAACGGGTCGGGGTCCGAGATACAATGAGCAGTTCTTC. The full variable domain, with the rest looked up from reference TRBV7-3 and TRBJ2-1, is GAGVSQTPSNKVTEKGKYVELRCDPISGHTALYWYRQSLGQGPEFLIYFQGTGAADDSGLPNDRFFAVRPEGSVSTLKIQRTERGDSAVYLCASSLTGRGPRYNEQFFGPGTRLTVL.

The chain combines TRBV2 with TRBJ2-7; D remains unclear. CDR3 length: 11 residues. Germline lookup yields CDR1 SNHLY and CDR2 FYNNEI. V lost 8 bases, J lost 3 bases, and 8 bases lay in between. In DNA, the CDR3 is TGTGCCAGCCAGGATTACTACGAGCAGTACTTC. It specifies CASQDYYEQYF.

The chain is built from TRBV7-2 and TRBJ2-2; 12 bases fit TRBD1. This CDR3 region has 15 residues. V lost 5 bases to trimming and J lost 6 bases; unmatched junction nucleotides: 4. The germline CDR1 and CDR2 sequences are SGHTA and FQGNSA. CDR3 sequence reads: CASSEGQGAAGELFF. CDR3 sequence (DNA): TGTGCCAGCAGCGAGGGACAGGGGGCAGCCGGGGAGCTGTTTTTT.

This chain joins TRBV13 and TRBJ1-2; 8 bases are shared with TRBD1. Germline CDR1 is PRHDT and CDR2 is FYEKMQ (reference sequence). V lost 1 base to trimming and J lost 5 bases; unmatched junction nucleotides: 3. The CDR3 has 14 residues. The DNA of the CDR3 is TGTGCCAGCAGCTTAGACAGGGGGGCTTATGGCTACACCTTC. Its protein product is CASSLDRGAYGYTF.

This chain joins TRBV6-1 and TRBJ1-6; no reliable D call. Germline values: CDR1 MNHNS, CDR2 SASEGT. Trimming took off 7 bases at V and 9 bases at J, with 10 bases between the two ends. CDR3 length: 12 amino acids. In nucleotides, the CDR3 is TGTGCCAGCACCACCCTAGGTTCACCCCTCCACTTT. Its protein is CASTTLGSPLHF.

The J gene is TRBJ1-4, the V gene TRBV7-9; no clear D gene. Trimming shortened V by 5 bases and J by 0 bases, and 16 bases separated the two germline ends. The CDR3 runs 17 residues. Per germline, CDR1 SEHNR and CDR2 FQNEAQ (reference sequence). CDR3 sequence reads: CASSLLPREATNEKLFF. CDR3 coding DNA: TGTGCCAGCAGCCTCCTCCCCCGGGAAGCAACTAATGAAAAACTGTTTTTT. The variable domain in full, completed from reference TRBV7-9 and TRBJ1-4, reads DTGVSQNPRHKITKRGQNVTFRCDPISEHNRLYWYRQTLGQGPEFLTYFQNEAQLEKSRLLSDRFSAERPKGSFSTLEIQRTEQGDSAMYLCASSLLPREATNEKLFFGSGTQLSVL.

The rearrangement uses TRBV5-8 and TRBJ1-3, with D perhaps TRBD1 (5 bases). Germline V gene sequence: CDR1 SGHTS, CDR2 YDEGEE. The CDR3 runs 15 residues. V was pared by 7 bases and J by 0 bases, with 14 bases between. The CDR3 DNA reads TGTGCCAGCTGCCAGGGCGTTCGCTCTGGAAACACCATATATTTT. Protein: CASCQGVRSGNTIYF.

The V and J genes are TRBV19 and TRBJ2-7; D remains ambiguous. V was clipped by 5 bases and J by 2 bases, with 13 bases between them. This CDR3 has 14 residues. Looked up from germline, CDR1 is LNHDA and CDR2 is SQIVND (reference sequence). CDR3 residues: CASSDVVTPYEQYF. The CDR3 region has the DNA TGTGCCAGTAGTGACGTGGTGACTCCCTACGAGCAGTACTTC.